These 10 T cell receptor beta chains were all obtained from the same sample, sequenced in a study of regulatory dendritic cells for organ transplantation. Sequenced by immunoSEQ multiplex PCR; TCRdb stores in-frame clones only, minus some. The data show about 21,000 clones, roughly 88% seen once. No antigen has been assigned to these receptors. Sorted subsets were CFSE-labeled and cultured approximately 5 days with allogeneic dendritic cells. The sample comprised naive CD4+ T cells from blood cultured with regulatory dendritic cells. The subset denotes: CD45RA+ naive T cells. All receptors derive from a human donor in good health.

The V call is TRBV4-3, the J call TRBJ2-2; a weak D match, TRBD2 (5 bases). This CDR3 has 14 residues. V was pared by 4 bases and J by 6 bases, with 12 bases between. The germline V gene encodes CDR1 LGHNA and CDR2 YSLEER. CDR3 residues: CASSPGRGPGELFF. CDR3 bases: TGCGCCAGCAGCCCAGGTCGAGGGCCCGGGGAGCTGTTTTTT.

This clone occurred once. The gene calls are TRBV7-2 and TRBJ1-4; D gene ambiguous. This CDR3 has 15 residues. The ends were cut back, 0 bases at V and 5 bases at J, with 10 bases in the middle. In germline, CDR1 is SGHTA, CDR2 FQGNSA. The CDR3 DNA is TGTGCCAGCAGCTTAGCAACCAGGCGGAATGAAAAACTGTTTTTT. Amino acid sequence: CASSLATRRNEKLFF.

The chain has TRBV4-2 and TRBJ1-5; D is unresolved. Per germline, CDR1 LGHNA and CDR2 YNFKEQ. V lost 7 bases and J lost 5, with 15 bases in between. The CDR3 is 14 residues long. CDR3 loop: CASTQRAEDQPQHF. The CDR3 region has the DNA TGTGCCAGCACCCAGAGAGCAGAGGATCAGCCCCAGCATTTT.

J is TRBJ2-3 and V is TRBV27; possible D gene TRBD2, 6 bases. V lost 6 bases and J 2 bases, leaving 15 bases between the germline ends. Germline-derived CDR1 and CDR2 are MNHEY and SMNVEV (reference sequence). This CDR3 is built from 15 residues. The DNA of the CDR3 is TGTGCCAGCAGGCCCCCGCGGAGGGCCACAGATACGCAGTATTTT. It codes for CASRPPRRATDTQYF.

V gene TRBV21-1 combines with J gene TRBJ2-3. TRBV21-1 is reported as a pseudogene. The CDR3 length is 13 residues. The chain's CDR3 is CASSKKKTDTQYF. In DNA form, the CDR3 reads TGTGCCAGCAGCAAGAAAAAGACAGATACGCAGTATTTT.

This clone was observed a handful of times. V is TRBV7-9 and J is TRBJ1-2; 12 nucleotides match TRBD1. The CDR3 spans 17 residues. V was clipped by 5 bases and J by 8 bases; unmatched bases: 15. The germline V gene encodes CDR1 SEHNR and CDR2 FQNEAQ (reference sequence). DNA of the CDR3: TGTGCCAGCAGCCCTCAACCGATCTCCGGGACAGGGGGCGGCTACACCTTC. It specifies CASSPQPISGTGGGYTF. The full variable domain, its missing parts supplied by reference TRBV7-9 and TRBJ1-2, is DTGVSQNPRHKITKRGQNVTFRCDPISEHNRLYWYRQTLGQGPEFLTYFQNEAQLEKSRLLSDRFSAERPKGSFSTLEIQRTEQGDSAMYLCASSPQPISGTGGGYTFGSGTRLTVV.

The genes are TRBV28 and TRBJ1-5, with 9 bases lining up with TRBD1. V lost 6 bases, J lost 6 bases, and 6 bases stayed unmatched. This CDR3 contains 14 residues. Germline V gives CDR1 MDHEN, CDR2 SYDVKM. The CDR3 DNA sequence: TGTGCCAGCAGAGGGACAGGGCGAGGTCAGCCCCAGCATTTT. Its translation: CASRGTGRGQPQHF.

A single count supports this clone. J is TRBJ1-5 and V is TRBV15, with no clear D. This CDR3 spans 14 amino acids. Germline CDR1 reads LNHNV; CDR2 reads YYDKDF (reference sequence). The germline V and J ends were trimmed by 0 bases and 7 bases, with 10 bases remaining between them. CDR3 amino acids: CATSRDRLGQPQHF. In DNA, the CDR3 is TGTGCCACCAGCAGAGATAGACTCGGGCAGCCCCAGCATTTT.

The chain uses TRBV6-5 and TRBJ2-3; D ambiguous. From germline, CDR1 is MNHEY and CDR2 SVGAGI. Between the trimmed V and J ends, which lost 2 bases and 6 bases, there was a span of 9 bases. The length of the CDR3 is 13 residues. CDR3 residues: CASSYVGKDTQYF. Written as DNA, the CDR3 is TGTGCCAGCAGTTACGTCGGAAAGGATACGCAGTATTTT.

V and J are TRBV7-9 and TRBJ2-3, with 8 bases aligning to TRBD2. The CDR3 has 14 amino acids. J gave up 6 bases and V 1 base, and 3 bases lay outside the gene matches. Per the germline V gene, CDR1 is SEHNR and CDR2 is FQNEAQ (reference sequence). The CDR3 DNA reads TGTGCCAGCAGCTTAGTAGCGGGGTCGGATACGCAGTATTTT. It is translated as CASSLVAGSDTQYF.